One and the same sample provided the 5 T cell receptor beta chains below, sequenced in a study of blood T cell repertoires in COVID-19. Repertoires were generated with immunoSEQ multiplex PCR, while TCRdb's copy carries only in-frame clones and drops some. The data show 35,000 to 50,000 clones, with over 70% seen just once and 23% held by the top ten. Material: peripheral blood. The source is a woman aged 60-70 years with acute or convalescent COVID-19.

This chain joins TRBV24-1 and TRBJ1-6; D is perhaps TRBD1 (5 bases). Germline CDR1 and CDR2: KGHDR and SFDVKD. Trimming removed 4 bases from V and 8 bases from J, with 8 bases in between. CDR3 length: 13 amino acids. The CDR3 sequence is CATSDRVDSPLHF. The DNA of the CDR3 is TGTGCCACCAGTGACAGGGTGGATTCACCCCTCCACTTT.

This rearrangement joins TRBV5-1 to TRBJ2-6, with D possibly matching TRBD1 (6 bases). CDR1 is SGHRS, CDR2 YFSETQ, per germline. V lost 5 bases and J lost 0, with 9 bases in between. This CDR3 is built from 15 residues. CDR3 amino acids: CASSRGGSGANVLTF. The CDR3, as DNA: TGCGCCAGCAGTCGAGGGGGCTCTGGGGCCAACGTCCTGACTTTC.

This clone is a singleton in its sample. The rearrangement links TRBV13 to TRBJ1-4, with D hard to call. The CDR3 has 16 residues. V was cut by 3 bases and J by 8 bases, with 19 bases left in between. Germline loops: CDR1 PRHDT, CDR2 FYEKMQ (reference sequence). CDR3 DNA: TGTGCCAGCAGCTTGGACGTGGAGGCCTCTGCGGAAAAACTGTTTTTT. It translates to CASSLDVEASAEKLFF. The variable domain in full, completed from reference TRBV13 and TRBJ1-4, reads AAGVIQSPRHLIKEKRETATLKCYPIPRHDTVYWYQQGPGQDPQFLISFYEKMQSDKGSIPDRFSAQQFSDYHSELNMSSLELGDSALYFCASSLDVEASAEKLFFGSGTQLSVL.

The chain links TRBV6-2 or TRBV6-3 to TRBJ1-2; no firm D call. This CDR3 is 14 amino acids long. CDR1 is MNHEY and CDR2 is SVGEGT in the germline V gene. V was shortened by 2 bases and J by 4 bases, with 11 bases between the two germline ends. The CDR3 loop is CASSYREEFYGYTF. The CDR3 nucleotides read TGTGCCAGCAGTTACAGGGAGGAGTTCTATGGCTACACCTTC.

This chain uses TRBV7-3 with TRBJ2-7; 7 bases line up with TRBD2. The length of the CDR3 is 13 residues. The V gene end was trimmed by 1 base and the J gene end by 4 bases; junction bases not matched to a gene: 1. CDR1 SGHTA and CDR2 FQGTGA come from the germline V gene. The CDR3 is CASSLIGGYEQYF. DNA for the CDR3: TGTGCCAGCAGCTTAATCGGGGGGTACGAGCAGTACTTC.